This T cell receptor beta chain was observed in a study of T-cell memory formation after mild COVID-19. Germline V gives CDR1 SGHTA, CDR2 FQGNSA. This CDR3 contains 14 residues. Germline trimming cut 2 bases from V and 3 bases from J; bases unmatched to any gene: 2. Study results and limitations: CD4+ contracting clones lay mainly in CM and EM, CD8+ ones in EMRA.

This clonotype came up a few times. Its specificity is not known. UMIs and sample barcodes were carried by the TCR alpha and TCR beta cDNA libraries that 5'RACE produced using constant-segment primers. One entry per CDR3 protein, called by TCRdb with MiXCR from the 5' RACE reads. The sample holds about 160,000 distinct CDR3 sequences, roughly 28% seen once. Sample: PBMCs or a T cell subset sorted from them (not recorded which). The chain recombines TRBV7-2 with TRBJ1-1; 8 nucleotides agree with TRBD1. The receptor was derived from an adult woman who had mild COVID-19 (a few samples of this study predate the infection). Cell type and time point are not known. CDR3 in DNA: TGTGCCAGCAGCTTACAGGGGGCGTACACTGAAGCTTTCTTT. Translation: CASSLQGAYTEAFF.